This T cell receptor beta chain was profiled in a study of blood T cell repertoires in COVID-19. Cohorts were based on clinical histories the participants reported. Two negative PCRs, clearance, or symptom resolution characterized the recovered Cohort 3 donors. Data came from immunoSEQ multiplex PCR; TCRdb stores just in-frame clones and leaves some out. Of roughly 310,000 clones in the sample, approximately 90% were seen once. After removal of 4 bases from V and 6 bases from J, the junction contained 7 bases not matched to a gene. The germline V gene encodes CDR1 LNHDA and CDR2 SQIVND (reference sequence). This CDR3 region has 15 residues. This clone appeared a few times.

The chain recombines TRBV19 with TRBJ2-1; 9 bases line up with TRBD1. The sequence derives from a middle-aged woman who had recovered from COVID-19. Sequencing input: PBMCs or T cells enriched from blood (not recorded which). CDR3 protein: CASSRDRVVSNEQFF. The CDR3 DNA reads TGTGCCAGTAGTAGGGACAGGGTGGTTTCCAATGAGCAGTTCTTC.